The 9 T cell receptor beta chains below come from one sample, sequenced in a study of shared clonotypes between healthy human individuals. Only CD45RO-negative cells positively selected for CCR7 counted as naive CD8 cells, so terminally differentiated effector memory CD45RA+ cells were excluded. Repertoires were generated with immunoSEQ multiplex PCR, while TCRdb's copy carries only in-frame clones and drops some. The sample holds a few million clones, around 93% seen once. The source material was naive CD8+ T cells from PBMCs. These receptor sequences come from a man younger than 35 in good health. Some clones in this sample may be carry-over from other donors' samples.

CDR3 region: CASSPRLASGDTQYF. Written as DNA, the CDR3 is TGTGCCAGCAGTCCCAGACTAGCGTCTGGGGATACGCAGTATTTT. The genes are TRBV27 and TRBJ2-3; 8 bases map to TRBD2. The CDR3 has 15 residues. Germline values: CDR1 MNHEY, CDR2 SMNVEV (reference sequence). V lost 5 bases, J lost 6 bases, and 10 bases stayed unmatched.

The CDR3, as DNA: TGTGCCAGCAGCCCTGAGACCCACCGGCAAAACATTCAGTACTTC. It encodes CASSPETHRQNIQYF. This rearrangement joins TRBV5-5 to TRBJ2-4, with D unclear. Germline CDR1 reads SGHKS; CDR2 reads YYEKEE (reference sequence). This CDR3 region has 15 residues. V gave up 4 bases and J gave up 5 bases, with 16 bases separating them.

On this clone itself: The DNA is omitted, as the CDR3 cannot be located on it reliably, and the CDR3 follows TCRdb's listing. The chain recombines TRBV28 with TRBJ2-2; the D segment call TRBD2 is taken from the table without a DNA check. Germline CDR1 and CDR2: MDHEN and SYDVKM. Both ends counted, the CDR3 spans 16 residues. CDR3 loop: CASRPWGGLRAGELFF.

CDR3 DNA sequence: TGTGCCAGCAGCCCTGGGACTAGCGGGAGGGAAAGAGAGACCCAGTACTTC. Protein product: CASSPGTSGRERETQYF. The gene calls are TRBV9 and TRBJ2-5; 16 bases line up with TRBD2. V gave up 4 bases and J gave up 4 bases; unmatched junction bases: 7. This CDR3 spans 17 amino acids. In germline, CDR1 is SGDLS, CDR2 YYNGEE.

This chain uses TRBV13 with TRBJ2-7; 8 nucleotides align to TRBD1. Germline lookup yields CDR1 PRHDT and CDR2 FYEKMQ (reference sequence). Germline trimming cut 3 bases from V and 3 bases from J; bases unmatched to any gene: 7. CDR3 length equals 15 residues. CDR3 sequence (DNA): TGTGCCAGCAGCTTTAAAGACAGGGGATACTACGAGCAGTACTTC. Amino acids: CASSFKDRGYYEQYF.

The chain joins TRBV19 to TRBJ2-2; tentative D call: TRBD1 (6 bases). The V end lost 6 bases, the J end lost 6 bases, and 26 bases lay between the germline ends. CDR1 and CDR2 from the germline V gene are LNHDA and SQIVND (reference sequence). The length of the CDR3 is 18 residues. CDR3 bases: TGTGCCAGTAGCCCCCTAGGGAACAGGGCCCTAGGGGCCGGGGAGCTGTTTTTT. Protein sequence: CASSPLGNRALGAGELFF.

The genes are TRBV14 and TRBJ2-7, with D possibly being TRBD1 (6 bases). Germline CDR1 SGHDN, CDR2 FVKESK. The CDR3 runs to 15 residues. V lost 4 bases, J lost 4 bases, and 17 bases lay in between. The CDR3 protein is CASSRTRGLEYEQYF. The CDR3 DNA sequence: TGTGCCAGCAGCCGAACCAGGGGTCTGGAGTACGAGCAGTACTTC.

J is TRBJ1-1 and V is TRBV27; 9 bases agree with TRBD1. Trimming took 5 bases from V and 3 from J; bases not matched to a gene: 7. The CDR3 sequence is 15 residues long. The germline V gene encodes CDR1 MNHEY and CDR2 SMNVEV (reference sequence). CDR3 in amino acids: CASSPWTGDYTEAFF. As DNA, the CDR3 is TGTGCCAGCAGTCCGTGGACAGGGGACTACACTGAAGCTTTCTTT.

This clone has a handful of counts. Other DNA sequences in this sample translate to the same CDR3. The gene calls are TRBV5-1 and TRBJ1-1; 7 bases are shared with TRBD1. The length of the CDR3 is 11 residues. The V segment lost 0 bases and the J segment 11 bases; nucleotides outside the gene matches: 1. CDR1 SGHRS and CDR2 YFSETQ come from the germline V gene. The CDR3 loop reads CASSLGQGAFF. The CDR3 DNA reads as TGCGCCAGCAGCTTGGGACAGGGTGCTTTCTTT.